What follows describes a single T cell receptor beta chain. Repertoires were generated with immunoSEQ multiplex PCR, while TCRdb's copy carries only in-frame clones and drops some. The sample has tens of thousands of clones; roughly 83% are singletons. Germline V gene lookup returns CDR1 MGHDK and CDR2 SYGVNS. Trimming stripped 4 bases from V and 4 bases from J, with 10 bases between. This CDR3 is built from 13 residues. The entry originates in a study of pediatric ulcerative colitis. The sequence was obtained from a girl aged 5 to 17 with moderate ulcerative colitis. The V and J genes are TRBV25-1 and TRBJ1-2; D ambiguous. The sample taken for sequencing was blood. The CDR3 protein is CASSAGPVYGYTF. As DNA, the CDR3 is TGTGCCAGCAGTGCTGGGCCTGTCTATGGCTACACCTTC.